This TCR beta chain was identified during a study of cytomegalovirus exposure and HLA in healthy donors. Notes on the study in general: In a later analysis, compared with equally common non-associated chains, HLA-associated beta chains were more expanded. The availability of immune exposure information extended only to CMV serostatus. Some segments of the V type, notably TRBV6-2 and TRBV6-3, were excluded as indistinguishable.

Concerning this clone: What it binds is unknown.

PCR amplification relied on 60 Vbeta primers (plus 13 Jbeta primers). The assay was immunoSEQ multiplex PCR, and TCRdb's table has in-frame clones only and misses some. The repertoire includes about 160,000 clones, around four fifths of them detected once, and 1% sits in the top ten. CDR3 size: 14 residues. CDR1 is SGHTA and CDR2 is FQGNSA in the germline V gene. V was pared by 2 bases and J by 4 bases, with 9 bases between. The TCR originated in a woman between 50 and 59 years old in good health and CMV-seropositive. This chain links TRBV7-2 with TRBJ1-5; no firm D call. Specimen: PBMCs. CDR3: CASSLTRGNQPQHF. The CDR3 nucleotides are TGTGCCAGCAGCTTAACTCGGGGAAATCAGCCCCAGCATTTT. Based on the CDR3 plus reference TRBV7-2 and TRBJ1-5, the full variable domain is GAGVSQSPSNKVTEKGKDVELRCDPISGHTALYWYRQSLGQGLEFLIYFQGNSAPDKSGLPSDRFSAERTGGSVSTLTIQRTQQEDSAVYLCASSLTRGNQPQHFGDGTRLSIL.